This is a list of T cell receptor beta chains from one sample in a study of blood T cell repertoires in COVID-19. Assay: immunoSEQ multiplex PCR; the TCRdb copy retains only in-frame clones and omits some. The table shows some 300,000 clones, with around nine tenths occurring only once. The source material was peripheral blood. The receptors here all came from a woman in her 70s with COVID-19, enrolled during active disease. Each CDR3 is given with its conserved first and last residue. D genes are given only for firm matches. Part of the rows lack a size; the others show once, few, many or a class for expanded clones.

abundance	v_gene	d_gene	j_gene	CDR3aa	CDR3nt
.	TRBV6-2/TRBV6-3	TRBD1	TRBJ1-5	CASSYSSRGFGNQPQHF	TGTGCCAGCAGTTACTCTAGCAGGGGGTTTGGCAATCAGCCCCAGCATTTT
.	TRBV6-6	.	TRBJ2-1	CASSTRRGGNEQFF	TGTGCCAGCAGTACCAGGCGGGGCGGCAATGAGCAGTTCTTC
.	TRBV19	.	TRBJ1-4	CASSISAGINEKLFF	TGTGCCAGTAGTATATCGGCAGGGATTAATGAAAAACTGTTTTTT
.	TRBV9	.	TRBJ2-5	CASSTRGSGETQYF	TGTGCCAGCAGCACCCGGGGGTCGGGGGAGACCCAGTACTTC
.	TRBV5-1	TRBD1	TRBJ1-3	CASSSGQDRSGNTIYF	TGCGCCAGCAGCTCCGGACAGGATCGCTCTGGAAACACCATATATTTT
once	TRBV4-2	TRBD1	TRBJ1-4	CASSTPGQTNEKLFF	TGTGCCAGCAGCACACCGGGACAGACTAATGAAAAACTGTTTTTT
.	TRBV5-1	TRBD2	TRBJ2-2	CASSLAANTGELFF	TGCGCCAGTAGCCTAGCGGCGAACACCGGGGAGCTGTTTTTT
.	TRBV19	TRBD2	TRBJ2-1	CASSIRGGPSNEQFF	TGTGCCAGTAGTATCCGGGGGGGCCCGAGCAATGAGCAGTTCTTC
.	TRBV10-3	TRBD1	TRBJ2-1	CAISEDRGSYNEQFF	TGTGCCATCAGTGAGGACAGGGGGTCCTACAATGAGCAGTTCTTC
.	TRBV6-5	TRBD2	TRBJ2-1	CASQRGTTNEQFF	TGTGCCAGCCAGCGGGGGACCACCAATGAGCAGTTCTTC
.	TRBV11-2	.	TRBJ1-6	CASEAVNNSPLHF	TGTGCCAGCGAGGCAGTAAATAATTCACCCCTCCACTTT
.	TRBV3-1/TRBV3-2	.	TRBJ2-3	CASSQDGRGRIDTQYF	TGTGCCAGCAGCCAAGACGGACGGGGGAGGATAGATACGCAGTATTTT
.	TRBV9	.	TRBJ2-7	CASSVGGQLYEQYF	TGTGCCAGCAGCGTAGGAGGACAGCTATACGAGCAGTACTTC
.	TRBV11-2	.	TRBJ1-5	CASSLPGAHQPQHF	TGTGCCAGCAGCTTACCGGGAGCTCATCAGCCCCAGCATTTT
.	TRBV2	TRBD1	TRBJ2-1	CASKGAGGPYNEQFF	TGTGCCAGCAAGGGGGCAGGTGGCCCCTACAATGAGCAGTTCTTC
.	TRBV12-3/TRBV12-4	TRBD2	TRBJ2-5	CASSTSGRETQYF	TGTGCCAGCAGCACTAGCGGCCGAGAGACCCAGTACTTC
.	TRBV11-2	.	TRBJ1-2	CASSSLRGRGYGYTF	TGTGCCAGCAGCTCGCTTCGGGGCAGGGGCTATGGCTACACCTTC
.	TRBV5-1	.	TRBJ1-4	CASSLERPNEKLFF	TGCGCCAGCAGCTTAGAGCGGCCTAATGAAAAACTGTTTTTT
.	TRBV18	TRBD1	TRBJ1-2	CASSSGQDSANYGYTF	TGTGCCAGCTCATCGGGACAGGATTCTGCTAACTATGGCTACACCTTC
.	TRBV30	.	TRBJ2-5	CAWSLPGWETQYF	TGTGCCTGGAGTCTTCCCGGTTGGGAGACCCAGTACTTC
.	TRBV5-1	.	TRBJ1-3	CASSSGQPGNTIYF	TGCGCCAGCAGCTCTGGACAACCTGGAAACACCATATATTTT
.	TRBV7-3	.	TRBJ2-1	CASSSLVGYGQFF	TGTGCCAGCAGCTCTCTAGTAGGCTATGGGCAGTTCTTC
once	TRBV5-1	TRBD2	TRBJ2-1	CASSNSGGTNNEQFF	TGCGCCAGCAGCAACAGCGGGGGTACTAACAATGAGCAGTTCTTC
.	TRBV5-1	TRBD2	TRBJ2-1	CASKEQAGGPYNEQFF	TGCGCCAGCAAGGAACAGGCGGGGGGGCCGTACAATGAGCAGTTCTTC
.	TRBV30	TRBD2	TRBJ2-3	CAWWPQRGADTQYF	TGTGCCTGGTGGCCCCAGCGGGGGGCCGATACGCAGTATTTT
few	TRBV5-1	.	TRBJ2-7	CASSLDGSRYEQYF	TGCGCCAGCAGCTTGGATGGCAGTCGATACGAGCAGTACTTC
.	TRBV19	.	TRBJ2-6	CASSINYSGANVLTF	TGTGCCAGTAGTATTAATTACTCTGGGGCCAACGTCCTGACTTTC
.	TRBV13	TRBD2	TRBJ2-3	CASSFLSGGSHTDTQYF	TGTGCCAGCAGCTTCTTAAGCGGGGGGTCACACACAGATACGCAGTATTTT
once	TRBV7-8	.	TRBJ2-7	CASSLGQSNPEQYF	TGTGCCAGCAGCTTGGGGCAGTCAAACCCCGAGCAGTACTTC
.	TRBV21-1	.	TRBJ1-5	CASSNRGSSNQPQHF	TGTGCCAGCAGCAATAGAGGGAGCAGCAATCAGCCCCAGCATTTT
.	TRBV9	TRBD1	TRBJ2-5	CASSVKPPGQGEETQYF	TGTGCCAGCAGCGTCAAACCTCCGGGACAGGGGGAAGAGACCCAGTACTTC
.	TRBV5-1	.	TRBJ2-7	CASSLDSGYEQYF	TGCGCCAGCAGCTTGGACAGCGGGTACGAGCAGTACTTC
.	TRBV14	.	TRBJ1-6	CASSQEWAYNSPLHF	TGTGCCAGCAGCCAAGAATGGGCTTATAATTCACCCCTCCACTTT
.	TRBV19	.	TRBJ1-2	CASSTPGREPNYGYTF	TGTGCCAGTAGTACCCCCGGGAGAGAGCCTAACTATGGCTACACCTTC
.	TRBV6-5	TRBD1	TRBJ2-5	CASSSPYRGKETQYF	TGTGCCAGCAGTTCGCCGTACAGGGGGAAAGAGACCCAGTACTTC
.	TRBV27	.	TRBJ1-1	CASSFGMNTEAFF	TGTGCCAGCAGTTTCGGGATGAACACTGAAGCTTTCTTT
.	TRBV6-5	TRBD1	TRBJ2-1	CASSYDRGGYNEQFF	TGTGCCAGCAGCTACGACAGGGGCGGTTACAATGAGCAGTTCTTC
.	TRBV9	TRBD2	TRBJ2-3	CASSVGLRGTSSTDTQYF	TGTGCCAGCAGCGTAGGGCTGCGGGGGACTTCTAGCACAGATACGCAGTATTTT
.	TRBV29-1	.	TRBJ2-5	CSVEPGETQYF	TGCAGCGTTGAACCGGGAGAGACCCAGTACTTC
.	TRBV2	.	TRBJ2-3	CASSELGSDTQYF	TGTGCCAGCAGTGAACTCGGGTCCGATACGCAGTATTTT
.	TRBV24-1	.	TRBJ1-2	CATSPPGSDYGYTF	TGTGCCACCAGTCCCCCGGGGTCGGACTATGGCTACACCTTC
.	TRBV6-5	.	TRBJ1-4	CASSRPGDEKLFF	TGTGCCAGCAGTAGGCCGGGGGATGAAAAACTGTTTTTT
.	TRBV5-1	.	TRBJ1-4	CASSLEGANEKLFF	TGCGCCAGCAGCTTGGAAGGGGCTAATGAAAAACTGTTTTTT
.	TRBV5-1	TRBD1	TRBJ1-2	CASSPVPGQVSTNYGYTF	TGCGCCAGCAGCCCCGTCCCGGGACAGGTATCAACTAACTATGGCTACACCTTC
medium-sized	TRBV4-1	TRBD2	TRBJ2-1	CASSHPGLKRGSSYNEQFF	TGCGCCAGCAGCCACCCGGGCCTGAAGCGGGGGAGCTCCTACAATGAGCAGTTCTTC
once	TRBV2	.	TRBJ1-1	CASSDRIADTEAFF	TGTGCCAGCAGTGATAGGATAGCGGACACTGAAGCTTTCTTT
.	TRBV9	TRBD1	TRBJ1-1	CASSVGTGGENTEAFF	TGTGCCAGCAGCGTGGGGACAGGGGGCGAGAACACTGAAGCTTTCTTT
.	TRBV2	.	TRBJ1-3	CASSDEARSGNTIYF	TGTGCCAGCAGTGATGAAGCCCGCTCTGGAAACACCATATATTTT
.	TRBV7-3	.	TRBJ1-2	CASSLTDLEGSGYGYTF	TGTGCCAGCAGCTTAACCGATTTGGAGGGGTCGGGCTATGGCTACACCTTC
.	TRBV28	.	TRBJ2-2	CASSLSSKNTGELFF	TGTGCCAGCAGTTTATCCAGTAAGAACACCGGGGAGCTGTTTTTT
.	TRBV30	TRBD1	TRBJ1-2	CAWKTSGGRSYGYTF	TGTGCCTGGAAGACTTCAGGGGGTCGCAGCTATGGCTACACCTTC
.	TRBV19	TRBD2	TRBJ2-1	CASSFERGSYNEQFF	TGTGCCAGTAGTTTCGAGCGGGGGTCCTACAATGAGCAGTTCTTC
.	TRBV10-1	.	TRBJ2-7	CASSDRRSYEQYF	TGCGCCAGCAGTGATCGCAGGTCCTACGAGCAGTACTTC
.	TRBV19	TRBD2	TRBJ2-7	CASRSQGGSYEQYF	TGTGCCAGTAGATCCCAGGGAGGGTCCTACGAGCAGTACTTC
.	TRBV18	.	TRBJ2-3	CASSRGWPGTDTQYF	TGTGCCAGCTCACGCGGCTGGCCGGGCACAGATACGCAGTATTTT
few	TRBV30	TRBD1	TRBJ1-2	CAWSQGVGRGGYTF	TGTGCCTGGAGTCAGGGGGTCGGTCGGGGTGGCTACACCTTC
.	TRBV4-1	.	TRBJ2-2	CASSHLPRQEGTGELFF	TGCGCCAGCAGCCATCTCCCGAGGCAGGAGGGGACCGGGGAGCTGTTTTTT
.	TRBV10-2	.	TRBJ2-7	CASSGRNYEQYF	TGCGCCAGCAGTGGTAGAAACTACGAGCAGTACTTC
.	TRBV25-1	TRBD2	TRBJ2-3	CASSDGAGQSDTQYF	TGTGCCAGCAGTGACGGAGCGGGGCAATCAGATACGCAGTATTTT